The present entry profiles one TCR beta chain with its context. No antigen is known for it. Produced via immunoSEQ multiplex PCR; TCRdb's table is partial and in-frame only. The table has under 150,000 clones, around 94% seen once. Only cases whose brain tissue showed the highest T cell transcript signatures were sequenced. The entry originates in a study of brain T cells in children with intractable seizures. Study results and limitations: Pre- and post-surgery blood differed in depth, so pre-surgery absences may be undersampling. Only CDR3 sequence similarity suggested viral specificity, without known HCMV serostatus.

Material: peripheral blood, obtained at surgery. The receptor was isolated from a boy under two years old with hemimegalencephaly and intractable seizures.

The CDR3 DNA is TGTGCTAGTGGTTTGACAAGCGAAAAAAGACTCTACGAGCAGTACTTC. Encoded protein: CASGLTSEKRLYEQYF. This chain joins TRBV12-5 and TRBJ2-7, with D uncertain. The CDR3 is 16 residues long. V gave up 2 bases and J gave up 3 bases, with 17 bases separating them. Germline V gives CDR1 LGHNT, CDR2 FRNRAP.